The 21 T cell receptor beta chains below come from one sample, sequenced in a study of T cells in Graves' hyperthyroidism and ophthalmopathy (dated by TCRdb to the late 2010s). The library was generated by multiplex PCR. TCRdb names Illumina HiSeq 2000 as the instrument used. The TCR beta CDR3 regions were amplified from the RNA transcripts. A first-round RT-PCR of the TCR CDR3 used the HTBI primer set with the Qiagen OneStep RT-PCR kit. TCRdb took the public reads, trimmed them with fastp at Q25, ran MiXCR for clone calling and kept in-frame beta chains. One record per CDR3 amino acid sequence lists the most common genes and DNA. This sample is represented by approximately 530,000 distinct CDR3 sequences; 15% to 20% of them were singletons. The leading ten clones occupy about half of the sample. The sample taken for sequencing was blood. These receptors all come from a man between 40 and 49 years old with Graves' ophthalmopathy.

This clonotype was observed at least ten times. The chain uses TRBV20-1 and TRBJ2-5; perhaps TRBD2 as D (5 bases). V gave up 0 bases and J gave up 4 bases, with 15 bases separating them. This CDR3 is built from 15 residues. Looked up from germline, CDR1 is DFQATT and CDR2 is SNEGSKA (reference sequence). The CDR3 DNA reads as TGCAGTGCTAGAGATCACGCGAAAGAGGGAGAGACCCAGTACTTC. Amino acids: CSARDHAKEGETQYF.

The genes are TRBV20-1 and TRBJ2-2; TRBD2 might be the D (6 bases). Germline V CDR1 and CDR2: DFQATT, SNEGSKA (reference sequence). V lost 3 bases and J 5 bases, leaving 13 bases between the germline ends. The CDR3 has 14 amino acids. In nucleotides, the CDR3 is TGCAGTGCTAGCGGGAGCCGGTGGACCGGGGAGCTGTTTTTT. Translating gives CSASGSRWTGELFF.

The chain couples TRBV6-5 to TRBJ2-7; D is possibly TRBD1 (5 bases). Germline V lookup: CDR1 MNHEY, CDR2 SVGAGI. This CDR3 comprises 13 residues. V dropped 0 bases and J dropped 7 bases, with 10 bases sitting between them. The DNA for the CDR3 is TGTGCCAGCAGTTACTCGAACCCAGGGGAGCAGTACTTC. This codes for CASSYSNPGEQYF.

There are many counts of this clonotype. The chain carries TRBV7-2 and TRBJ2-7; TRBD1 is a possible D gene (6 bases). The CDR3 has 15 residues. CDR1 is SGHTA and CDR2 is FQGNSA in the germline V gene. The V and J ends lost 1 base and 3 bases respectively, with 13 bases between them. In nucleotides, the CDR3 is TGTGCCAGCAGCTTAGGGTCAGGACAGCTCTACGAGCAGTACTTC. Amino acid sequence: CASSLGSGQLYEQYF. Filled out from reference TRBV7-2 and TRBJ2-7, the complete variable domain reads GAGVSQSPSNKVTEKGKDVELRCDPISGHTALYWYRQSLGQGLEFLIYFQGNSAPDKSGLPSDRFSAERTGGSVSTLTIQRTQQEDSAVYLCASSLGSGQLYEQYFGPGTRLTVT.

The chain joins TRBV20-1 to TRBJ2-4, with D perhaps TRBD1 or TRBD2 (5 bases each). This CDR3 spans 16 amino acids. Trimming removed 0 bases from V and 0 bases from J, with 12 bases in between. Per germline, CDR1 DFQATT and CDR2 SNEGSKA (reference sequence). The CDR3 is CSARELGRVAKNIQYF. DNA of the CDR3: TGCAGTGCTAGAGAATTGGGGCGGGTAGCCAAAAACATTCAGTACTTC.

V gene TRBV7-2 combines with J gene TRBJ2-1; 14 bases are a match to TRBD2. The CDR3 consists of 18 residues. The V segment lost 5 bases and the J segment 2 bases; nucleotides outside the gene matches: 8. Germline V gene data show CDR1 as SGHTA and CDR2 as FQGNSA. The CDR3 DNA sequence: TGTGCCAGCAGCCTACTGACTAGCGGGGGGGGCACCTACAATGAGCAGTTCTTC. Translating gives CASSLLTSGGGTYNEQFF.

J is TRBJ2-5 and V is TRBV11-3; TRBD2 might be the D (6 bases). Per germline, CDR1 SGHNT and CDR2 YENEEA. Deletions cut 1 base from V and 4 bases from J, with 13 bases between. The CDR3 loop spans 15 amino acids. CDR3 amino acids: CASSLGGDRRETQYF. CDR3 nucleotide sequence: TGTGCCAGCAGCTTAGGGGGGGACCGACGAGAGACCCAGTACTTC.

The sample holds many counts of this clonotype. The genes are TRBV7-8 and TRBJ1-2; perhaps TRBD1 as D (6 bases). The CDR3 spans 15 residues. V was shortened by 0 bases and J by 6 bases, with 14 bases between the two germline ends. The germline V gene encodes CDR1 SGHVS and CDR2 FQNEAQ. This CDR3 reads CASSLARGGLDGYTF. In DNA, the CDR3 is TGTGCCAGCAGCTTAGCGAGAGGGGGATTGGATGGCTACACCTTC.

In its sample, this clonotype was seen many times. V gene TRBV2 combines with J gene TRBJ2-1; 9 bases are a match to TRBD2. This CDR3 region has 15 residues. With 3 bases clipped from V and 0 bases from J, the junction kept 0 bases outside the gene matches. CDR1 is SNHLY, CDR2 FYNNEI, per germline. Here the CDR3 reads CASSDSGSSYNEQFF. The CDR3 nucleotides read TGTGCCAGCAGTGATAGCGGGAGCTCCTACAATGAGCAGTTCTTC.

The chain joins TRBV2 to TRBJ1-6; D possibly corresponds to TRBD1 (5 bases). The V and J ends lost 6 bases and 0 bases respectively, with 12 bases between them. Looked up from germline, CDR1 is SNHLY and CDR2 is FYNNEI. This CDR3 contains 16 residues. Here the CDR3 reads CASRDSFSSYNSPLHF. The CDR3 nucleotides are TGTGCCAGCAGAGACAGCTTCTCCTCCTATAATTCACCCCTCCACTTT.

The chain joins TRBV5-1 to TRBJ2-3; D uncertain. Germline CDR1 and CDR2: SGHRS and YFSETQ. The CDR3 extends over 13 amino acids. V shed 5 bases and J shed 2 bases, with 9 bases lying between them. The CDR3 protein is CASRITHTDTQYF. CDR3 bases: TGCGCCAGCAGAATTACTCACACAGATACGCAGTATTTT.

This clonotype was observed many times. The chain has TRBV7-6 and TRBJ1-1; 9 nucleotides match TRBD1. The germline V gene has CDR1 SGHVS and CDR2 FNYEAQ. The trim removed 5 bases at V and 5 bases at J, leaving 6 bases unmatched. The CDR3 loop spans 14 amino acids. CDR3 nucleotides: TGTGCCAGCAGCCGACAGGGGGTCGGGACTGAAGCTTTCTTT. Its protein product is CASSRQGVGTEAFF.

About this clonotype: A read error may produce the germline difference seen at one junction end. The chain recombines TRBV30 with TRBJ2-2; TRBD2 matches at 7 bases. The CDR3 extends over 14 amino acids. The germline V gene has CDR1 GTSNPN and CDR2 SVGIG (reference sequence). The CDR3 DNA reads TGTGCCTGGAGTGCGAAAGGGGCGAGCGGGGAGCTGTCTTTT. This codes for CAWSAKGASGELSF. The complete variable domain, with remaining parts taken from reference TRBV30 and TRBJ2-2, reads SQTIHQWPATLVQPVGSPLSLECTVEGTSNPNLYWYRQAAGRGLQLLFYSVGIGQISSEVPQNLSASRPQDRQFILSSKKLLLSDSGFYLCAWSAKGASGELSFGEGSRLTVL.

This clonotype has a handful of counts. J is TRBJ2-7 and V is TRBV15; D remains unclear. V was cut by 1 base and J by 7 bases, with 11 bases left in between. The CDR3 runs 13 residues. Germline CDR1 is LNHNV and CDR2 is YYDKDF (reference sequence). Here the CDR3 reads CATSRGASWEQYF. The DNA for the CDR3 is TGTGCCACCAGCAGAGGCGCGTCGTGGGAGCAGTACTTC.

The chain has TRBV6-5 and TRBJ1-6; D perhaps matches TRBD1 (5 bases). V dropped 5 bases and J dropped 7 bases, with 6 bases sitting between them. The CDR3 is 12 residues long. The germline V gene encodes CDR1 MNHEY and CDR2 SVGAGI. CDR3 protein: CASSNRNSPLHF. Written as DNA, the CDR3 is TGTGCCAGCAGTAACAGGAATTCACCCCTCCACTTT.

This clonotype was seen once. Being one base from a much bigger clone, this may be a read error. The chain has TRBV5-1 and TRBJ2-3; a weak D match, TRBD2 (5 bases). The CDR3 consists of 14 residues. Germline CDR1 SGHRS, CDR2 YFSETQ. CDR3 in amino acids: CASGLSGDTDTQYF. CDR3 DNA sequence: TGCGCCAGCGGCTTGTCCGGGGACACAGATACGCAGTATTTT.

This clonotype was observed many times. V and J are TRBV6-1 and TRBJ1-1; no definite D call. V was trimmed by 7 bases and J by 2 bases, leaving 11 bases between them. The CDR3 runs to 13 residues. The germline gives CDR1 MNHNS, CDR2 SASEGT. DNA for the CDR3: TGTGCCAGCATTCAGGTTGGAAACACTGAAGCTTTCTTT. Encoded protein: CASIQVGNTEAFF.

This clonotype was seen ten or more times. The rearrangement uses TRBV7-8 and TRBJ2-5; D remains unclear. Trimming pared 5 bases from V and 5 bases from J, leaving 9 bases between. Per the germline V gene, CDR1 is SGHVS and CDR2 is FQNEAQ. CDR3 length: 12 amino acids. For the CDR3, the DNA is TGTGCCAGCAGCCCACCCACGGAGACCCAGTACTTC. Amino acid sequence: CASSPPTETQYF.

As concerns this clonotype: Germline and junction disagree at one end, which may indicate a read error. The genes are TRBV5-1 and TRBJ1-1; 9 bases map to TRBD1. The CDR3 length is 14 residues. The V gene's germline CDR1 is SGHRS and CDR2 YFSETQ. In nucleotides, the CDR3 is TGCGCCAGCAGGGATGACAGGGGGAACACTGGAGCTTTCTTT. It translates to CASRDDRGNTGAFF.

This CDR3 is CASSPTWAGRSNNEQFF. CDR3 bases: TGTGCCAGCAGCCCTACGTGGGCAGGTAGGTCCAACAATGAGCAGTTCTTC. The rearrangement links TRBV9 to TRBJ2-1; no clear D gene. The germline gives CDR1 SGDLS, CDR2 YYNGEE. CDR3 size: 17 residues. With 4 bases removed from V and 5 bases from J, the gap between germline ends came to 22 bases. Looking up the rest from reference TRBV9 and TRBJ2-1 gives the full variable domain: DSGVTQTPKHLITATGQRVTLRCSPRSGDLSVYWYQQSLDQGLQFLIQYYNGEERAKGNILERFSAQQFPDLHSELNLSSLELGDSALYFCASSPTWAGRSNNEQFFGPGTRLTVL.

The chain combines TRBV10-3 with TRBJ1-2; D not resolved. CDR1 and CDR2 (germline): ENHRY, SYGVKD. The CDR3 extends over 14 amino acids. The V gene lost 6 bases and the J gene lost 2 bases, with 13 bases spanning the gap. The CDR3 nucleotides are TGTGCCATCAGGTCCCCGGCAGAAAACTATGGCTACACCTTC. Translation gives CAIRSPAENYGYTF.